These T cell receptor beta chains were read from a single sample in a study of CD4 T cells in relation to SARS-CoV-2 and coronaviruses. The antigens these receptors bind are not known. Data came from immunoSEQ multiplex PCR; TCRdb stores just in-frame clones and leaves some out. The data show some 20,000 clones, with more than 70% seen just once and about 18% held by the top ten. Sequencing was performed on CD4+ T cells from PBMCs, cultured in vitro. Receptor source: a human donor in good health. CDR3s include the opening cysteine and the closing phenylalanine or tryptophan. D genes are given only for firm matches. Clone size, where shown, is once, few, many, or a class for clones that have expanded.

CDR3nt	CDR3aa	abundance	v_gene	j_gene	d_gene	len
TGCGCCAGCAGCCGGACAGGGGGCATCGAGGACACTGAAGCTTTCTTT	CASSRTGGIEDTEAFF	few	TRBV5-1	TRBJ1-1	TRBD1	16
TGTGCCAGCAGCCCCGGGACTAGCGGGAGCCACGGTGGGGACTTC	CASSPGTSGSHGGDF	-	TRBV2	TRBJ2-4	TRBD2	15
TGTGCCAGCAGCTCGCGGACAGGGGGTCGCACCGGGGAGCTGTTTTTT	CASSSRTGGRTGELFF	-	TRBV11-3	TRBJ2-2	TRBD1	16
TGTGCCAGCAGCGCCCAGAGTCACAGGGTTCACTATGGCTACACCTTC	CASSAQSHRVHYGYTF	-	TRBV7-2	TRBJ1-2	-	16
TGTGCCAGCATAACAGGGCCCCCGAACACTGAAGCTTTCTTT	CASITGPPNTEAFF	-	TRBV6-5	TRBJ1-1	-	14
TGTGCCACCAGTAAATGGGGTACAGATACGCAGTATTTT	CATSKWGTDTQYF	once	TRBV24-1	TRBJ2-3	-	13
TGTGCCAGCAGTGGGGAGCGGGAGCGGGATGCAGATACGCAGTATTTT	CASSGERERDADTQYF	-	TRBV6-1	TRBJ2-3	TRBD2	16
TGTGCCACCAGCAGAGATCGGGTGGGGAATTCGATCGCTTTCTTT	CATSRDRVGNSIAFF	-	TRBV15	TRBJ1-1	-	15
TGCGCCAGCAGATCCGGGGACTTATCTAGCACAGATACGCAGTATTTT	CASRSGDLSSTDTQYF	-	TRBV5-1	TRBJ2-3	-	16
TGTGCCAGCAGTGACTACTCGCGGGAGTGGGAGCAGTTCTTC	CASSDYSREWEQFF	-	TRBV6-4	TRBJ2-1	TRBD2	14
TGTGCCAGCGGCCCCCCCCGGGACACCGGGGAGCTGTTTTTT	CASGPPRDTGELFF	-	TRBV2	TRBJ2-2	-	14
TGTGCCAGCAGTGACGCGGGCCCTCGGGAGCAGTACTTC	CASSDAGPREQYF	few	TRBV6-4	TRBJ2-7	-	13
TGTGCCAGTAGTACGGGGACAGGGAAAGGGCAGCCCCAGCATTTT	CASSTGTGKGQPQHF	few	TRBV19	TRBJ1-5	TRBD1	15